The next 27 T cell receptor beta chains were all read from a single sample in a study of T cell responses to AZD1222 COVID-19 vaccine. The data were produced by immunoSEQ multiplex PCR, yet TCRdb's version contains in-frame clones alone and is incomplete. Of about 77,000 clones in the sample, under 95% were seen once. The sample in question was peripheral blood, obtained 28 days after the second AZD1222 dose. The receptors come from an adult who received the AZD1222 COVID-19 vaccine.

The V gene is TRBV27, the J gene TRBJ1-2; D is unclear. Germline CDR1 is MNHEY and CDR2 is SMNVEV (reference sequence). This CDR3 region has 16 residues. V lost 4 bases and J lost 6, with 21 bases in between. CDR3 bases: TGTGCCAGCAGTTCGAGCCCAGGTTACCCTTTGGATGGCTACACCTTC. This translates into CASSSSPGYPLDGYTF.

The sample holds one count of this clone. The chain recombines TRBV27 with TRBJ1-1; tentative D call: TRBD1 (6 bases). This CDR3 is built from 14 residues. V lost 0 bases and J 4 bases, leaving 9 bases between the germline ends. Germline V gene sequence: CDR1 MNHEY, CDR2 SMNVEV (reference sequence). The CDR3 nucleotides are TGTGCCAGCAGTTTATCGAAGGACAGCACTGAAGCTTTCTTT. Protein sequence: CASSLSKDSTEAFF.

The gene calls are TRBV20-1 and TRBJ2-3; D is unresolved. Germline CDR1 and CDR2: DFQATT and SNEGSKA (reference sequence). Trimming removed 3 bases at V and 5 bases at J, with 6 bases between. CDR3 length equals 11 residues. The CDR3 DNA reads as TGCAGTGCTAGGCCCAGAGATACGCAGTATTTT. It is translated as CSARPRDTQYF.

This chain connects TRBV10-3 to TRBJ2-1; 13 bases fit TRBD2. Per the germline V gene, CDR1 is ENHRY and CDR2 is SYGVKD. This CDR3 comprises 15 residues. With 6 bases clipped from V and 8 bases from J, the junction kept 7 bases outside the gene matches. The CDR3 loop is CAIRTTSGRADEQFF. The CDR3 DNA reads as TGTGCCATCAGGACCACTAGCGGGAGGGCCGATGAGCAGTTCTTC.

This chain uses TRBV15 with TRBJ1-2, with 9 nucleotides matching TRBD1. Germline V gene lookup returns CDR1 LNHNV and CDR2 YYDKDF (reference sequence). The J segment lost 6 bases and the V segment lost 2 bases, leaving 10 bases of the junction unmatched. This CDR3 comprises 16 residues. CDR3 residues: CATSRTAQGQGDGYTF. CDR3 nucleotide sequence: TGTGCCACCAGCAGAACTGCCCAGGGACAGGGCGATGGCTACACCTTC.

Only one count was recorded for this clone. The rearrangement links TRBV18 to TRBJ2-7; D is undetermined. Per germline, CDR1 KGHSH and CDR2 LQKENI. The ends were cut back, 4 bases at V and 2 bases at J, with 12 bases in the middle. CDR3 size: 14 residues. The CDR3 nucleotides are TGTGCCAGCTCACGGGCAGGATCTACCTACGAGCAGTACTTC. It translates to CASSRAGSTYEQYF.

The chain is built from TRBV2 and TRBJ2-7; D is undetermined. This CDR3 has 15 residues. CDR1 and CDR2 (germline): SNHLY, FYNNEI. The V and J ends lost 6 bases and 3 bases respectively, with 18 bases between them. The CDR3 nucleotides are TGTGCCAGCAGCGATCTCGAACAGCCCAGCTACGAGCAGTACTTC. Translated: CASSDLEQPSYEQYF.

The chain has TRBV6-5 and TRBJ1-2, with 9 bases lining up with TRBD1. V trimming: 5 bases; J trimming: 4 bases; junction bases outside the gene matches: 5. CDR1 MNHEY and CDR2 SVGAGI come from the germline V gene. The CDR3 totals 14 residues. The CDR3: CASSSDRGFYGYTF. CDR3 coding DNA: TGTGCCAGCAGTAGTGACAGGGGGTTCTATGGCTACACCTTC.

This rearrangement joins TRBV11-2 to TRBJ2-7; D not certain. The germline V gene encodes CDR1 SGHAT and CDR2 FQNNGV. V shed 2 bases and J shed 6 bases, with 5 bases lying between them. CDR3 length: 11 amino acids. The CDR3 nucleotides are TGTGCCAGCAGCTTAAGTTTCGAGCAGTACTTC. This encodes CASSLSFEQYF.

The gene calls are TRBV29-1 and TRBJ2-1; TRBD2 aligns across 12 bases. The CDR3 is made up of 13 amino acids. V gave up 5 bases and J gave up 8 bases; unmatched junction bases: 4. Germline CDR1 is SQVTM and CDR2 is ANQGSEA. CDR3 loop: CSVSRLAGDEQFF. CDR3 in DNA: TGCAGCGTTTCGCGACTAGCGGGAGATGAGCAGTTCTTC.

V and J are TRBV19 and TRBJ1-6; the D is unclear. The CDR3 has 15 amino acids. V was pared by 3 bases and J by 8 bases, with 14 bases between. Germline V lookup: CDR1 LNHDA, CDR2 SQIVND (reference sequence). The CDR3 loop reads CASSIGGLGDSPLHF. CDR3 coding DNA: TGTGCCAGTAGTATCGGCGGGCTTGGGGATTCACCCCTCCACTTT.

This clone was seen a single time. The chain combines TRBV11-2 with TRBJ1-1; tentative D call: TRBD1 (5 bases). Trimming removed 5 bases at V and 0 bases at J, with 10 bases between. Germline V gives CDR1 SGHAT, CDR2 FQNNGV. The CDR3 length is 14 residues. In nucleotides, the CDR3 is TGTGCCAGCAGCCGCCGGGGGGTGAACACTGAAGCTTTCTTT. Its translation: CASSRRGVNTEAFF.

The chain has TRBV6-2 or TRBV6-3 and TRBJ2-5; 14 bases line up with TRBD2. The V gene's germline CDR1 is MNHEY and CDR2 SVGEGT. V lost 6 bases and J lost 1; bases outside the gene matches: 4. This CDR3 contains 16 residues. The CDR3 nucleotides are TGTGCCAGCAGCCACGGACTAGCGGGAGGCCAAGAGACCCAGTACTTC. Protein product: CASSHGLAGGQETQYF.

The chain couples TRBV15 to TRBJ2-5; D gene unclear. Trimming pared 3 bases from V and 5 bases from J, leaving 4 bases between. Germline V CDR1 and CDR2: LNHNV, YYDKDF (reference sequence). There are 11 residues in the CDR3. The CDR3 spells CATSRWETQYF. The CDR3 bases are TGTGCCACCAGCAGGTGGGAGACCCAGTACTTC. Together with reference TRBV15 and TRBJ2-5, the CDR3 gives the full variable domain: DAMVIQNPRYQVTQFGKPVTLSCSQTLNHNVMYWYQQKSSQAPKLLFHYYDKDFNNEADTPDNFQSRRPNTSFCFLDIRSPGLGDTAMYLCATSRWETQYFGPGTRLLVL.

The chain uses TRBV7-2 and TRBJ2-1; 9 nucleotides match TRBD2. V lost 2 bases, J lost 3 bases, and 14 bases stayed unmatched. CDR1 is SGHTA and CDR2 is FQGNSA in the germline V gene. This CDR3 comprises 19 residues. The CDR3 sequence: CASSLFLAGTTYRYNEQFF. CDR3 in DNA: TGTGCCAGCAGCTTATTTCTAGCGGGAACCACATACCGCTACAATGAGCAGTTCTTC.

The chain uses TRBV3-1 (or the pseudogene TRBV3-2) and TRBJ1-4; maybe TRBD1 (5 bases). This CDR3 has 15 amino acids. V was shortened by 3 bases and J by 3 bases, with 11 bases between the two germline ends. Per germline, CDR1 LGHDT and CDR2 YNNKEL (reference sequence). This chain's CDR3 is CASSQVGVANEKLFF. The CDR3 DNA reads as TGTGCCAGCAGCCAGGTAGGGGTGGCTAATGAAAAACTGTTTTTT.

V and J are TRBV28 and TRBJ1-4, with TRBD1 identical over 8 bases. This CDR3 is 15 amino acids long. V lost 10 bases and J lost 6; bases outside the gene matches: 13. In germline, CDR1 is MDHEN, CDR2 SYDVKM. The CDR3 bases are TGTGCCACCTCACTTCCGGGACAGGTAGATGAAAAACTGTTTTTT. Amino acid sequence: CATSLPGQVDEKLFF.

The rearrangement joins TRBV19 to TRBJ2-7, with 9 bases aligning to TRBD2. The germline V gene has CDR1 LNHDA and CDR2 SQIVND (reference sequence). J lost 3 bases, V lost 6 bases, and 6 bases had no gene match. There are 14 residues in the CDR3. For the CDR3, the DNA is TGTGCCAGTAGCGCGAAGCGGGAGGTCTACGAGCAGTACTTC. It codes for CASSAKREVYEQYF.

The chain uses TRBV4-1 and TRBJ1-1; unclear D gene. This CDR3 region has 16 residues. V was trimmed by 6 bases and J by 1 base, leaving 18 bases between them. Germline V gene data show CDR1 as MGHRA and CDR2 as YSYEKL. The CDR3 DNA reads TGCGCCAGCAGTCCACAGCAGACGGTTTCGAACACTGAAGCTTTCTTT. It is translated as CASSPQQTVSNTEAFF.

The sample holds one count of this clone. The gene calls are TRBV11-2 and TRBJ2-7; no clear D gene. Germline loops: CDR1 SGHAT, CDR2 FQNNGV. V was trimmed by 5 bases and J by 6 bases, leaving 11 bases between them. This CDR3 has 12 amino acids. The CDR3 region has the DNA TGTGCCAGCAGCGGCGCTCCCGTCGAGCAGTACTTC. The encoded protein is CASSGAPVEQYF.

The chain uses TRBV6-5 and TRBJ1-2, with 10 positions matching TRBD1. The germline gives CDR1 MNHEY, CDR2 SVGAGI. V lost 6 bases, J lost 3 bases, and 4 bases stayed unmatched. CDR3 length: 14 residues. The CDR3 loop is CASRETGGHYGYTF. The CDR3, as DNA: TGTGCCAGCAGGGAGACAGGGGGCCACTATGGCTACACCTTC.

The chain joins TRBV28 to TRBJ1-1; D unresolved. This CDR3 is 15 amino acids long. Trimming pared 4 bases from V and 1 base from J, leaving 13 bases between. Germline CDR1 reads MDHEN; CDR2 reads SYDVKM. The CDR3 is CASSSLQNPNTEAFF. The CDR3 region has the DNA TGTGCCAGCAGTTCTTTACAGAACCCGAACACTGAAGCTTTCTTT.

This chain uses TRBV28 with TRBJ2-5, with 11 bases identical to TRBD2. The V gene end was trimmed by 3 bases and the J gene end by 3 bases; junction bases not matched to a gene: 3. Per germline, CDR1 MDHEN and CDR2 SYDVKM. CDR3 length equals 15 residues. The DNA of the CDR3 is TGTGCCAGCAGTTTCCCGGGACTAGCGGAAGAGACCCAGTACTTC. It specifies CASSFPGLAEETQYF.

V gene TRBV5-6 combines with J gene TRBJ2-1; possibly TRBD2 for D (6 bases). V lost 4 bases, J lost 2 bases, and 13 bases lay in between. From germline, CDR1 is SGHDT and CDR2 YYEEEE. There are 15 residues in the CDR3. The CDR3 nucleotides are TGTGCCAGCAGCATGGGTAGCGGAGCCTACAATGAGCAGTTCTTC. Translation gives CASSMGSGAYNEQFF.

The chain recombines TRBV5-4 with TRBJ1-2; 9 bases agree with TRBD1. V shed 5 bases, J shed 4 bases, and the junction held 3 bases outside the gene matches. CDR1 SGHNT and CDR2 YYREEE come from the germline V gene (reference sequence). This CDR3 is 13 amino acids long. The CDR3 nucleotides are TGTGCCAGCAGGTCGACAGGGGGCTATGGCTACACCTTC. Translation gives CASRSTGGYGYTF. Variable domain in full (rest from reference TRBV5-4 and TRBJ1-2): ETGVTQSPTHLIKTRGQQVTLRCSSQSGHNTVSWYQQALGQGPQFIFQYYREEENGRGNFPPRFSGLQFPNYSSELNVNALELDDSALYLCASRSTGGYGYTFGSGTRLTVV.

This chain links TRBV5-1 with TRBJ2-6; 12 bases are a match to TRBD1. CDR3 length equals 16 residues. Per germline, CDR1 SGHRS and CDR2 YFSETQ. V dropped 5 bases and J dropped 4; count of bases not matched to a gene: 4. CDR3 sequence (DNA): TGCGCCAGCAGGGGACAGGGGGCGCCCGGGGCCAACGTCCTGACTTTC. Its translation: CASRGQGAPGANVLTF.

The CDR3 loop is CSASAQGTGDYKQYF. The DNA of the CDR3 is TGCAGTGCTAGTGCCCAGGGTACCGGGGATTACAAGCAGTACTTC. The chain recombines TRBV20-1 with TRBJ2-7; D is possibly TRBD1 or TRBD2 (5 bases each). Germline V gene sequence: CDR1 DFQATT, CDR2 SNEGSKA (reference sequence). The CDR3 runs 15 residues. V was shortened by 3 bases and J by 8 bases, with 23 bases between the two germline ends.